The rows below give T cell receptor beta chains drawn from one sample of a study of blood T cell repertoires in COVID-19. Libraries were prepared by immunoSEQ multiplex PCR; TCRdb keeps only in-frame clonotypes and omits some of them. The sample consists of about 73,000 clones, 70% to 85% of them appearing once. The sequencing input was peripheral blood. These receptor sequences come from a woman aged 55-70 years with acute or convalescent COVID-19. CDR3s include the opening cysteine and the closing phenylalanine or tryptophan. The D gene is left open where the match is weak. Where a row states a size, it is once, few, many or the class of an expanded clone; other rows omit it.

d_call | j_call | v_call | clone_size | cdr3_nt | cdr3_aa
TRBD1 | TRBJ2-3 | TRBV5-1 | . | TGCGCCAGCAGCTGGGGACGGACAGGGGCCACAGATACGCAGTATTTT | CASSWGRTGATDTQYF
TRBD2 | TRBJ2-5 | TRBV7-9 | . | TGTGCCAGCAGCTTAGTACTAGCGGGGGTTGAGACCCAGTACTTC | CASSLVLAGVETQYF
. | TRBJ2-1 | TRBV11-3 | . | TGTGCCAGCAGCTTGGCTCCCAATGAGCAGTTCTTC | CASSLAPNEQFF
TRBD1 | TRBJ2-7 | TRBV7-9 | . | TGTGCCAGCAGCTCCCTTGGGGACAGGACACTCTACGAGCAGTACTTC | CASSSLGDRTLYEQYF
. | TRBJ1-4 | TRBV23-1 | . | TGCGCCAGCAGTCCGGGGGGGGAAAAACTGTTTTTT | CASSPGGEKLFF
TRBD2 | TRBJ2-1 | TRBV9 | . | TGTGCCAGCAGCGTAGGGGGAGGGCCGAGCTCCTACAATGAGCAGTTCTTC | CASSVGGGPSSYNEQFF
. | TRBJ1-4 | TRBV15 | . | TGTGCCACCAGCATGTCAAGCCTGCGGGCTGAAAAACTGTTTTTT | CATSMSSLRAEKLFF
TRBD2 | TRBJ2-1 | TRBV7-9 | . | TGTGCCAGCAGCTTAGGAGGGACTAGCGGGCAGATTGAGCAGTTCTTC | CASSLGGTSGQIEQFF
TRBD1 | TRBJ2-7 | TRBV5-6 | . | TGTGCCAGCAGACAGACAGGGGCCGACTACGAGCAGTACTTC | CASRQTGADYEQYF
. | TRBJ2-2 | TRBV5-1 | . | TGCGCCAGCAGCTTGGGAGCGAACACCGGGGAGCTGTTTTTT | CASSLGANTGELFF
. | TRBJ1-5 | TRBV2 | . | TGTGCCAGCAGTGATCCGGGTTGGCATTTT | CASSDPGWHF
TRBD1 | TRBJ1-1 | TRBV3-1/TRBV3-2 | once | TGTGCCAGCAGCCAAGTTTCCGACAGGGACACTGAAGCTTTCTTT | CASSQVSDRDTEAFF
. | TRBJ1-4 | TRBV5-5 | . | TGTGCCTCCAGCTTGCTTACAACTAATGAAAAACTGTTTTTT | CASSLLTTNEKLFF
. | TRBJ2-7 | TRBV23-1 | . | TGCGCCAGCAGTCAATCGGGGCGGGACAGACTGCCTACGAAGCAGTACTTC | CASSQSGRDRLPTKQYF
. | TRBJ1-3 | TRBV3-1/TRBV3-2 | . | TGTGCCAGCAGCCAAGATTGGAGGAACACCATATATTTT | CASSQDWRNTIYF
TRBD1 | TRBJ1-5 | TRBV2 | . | TGTGCCAGCAGCCCGATCGGGACAGGGAATCAGCCCCAGCATTTT | CASSPIGTGNQPQHF
TRBD2 | TRBJ2-2 | TRBV5-1 | few | TGCGCCAGCAGCTTGCTGACTAGCGGATCGATCCTGTTTTTT | CASSLLTSGSILFF
. | TRBJ1-2 | TRBV30 | . | TGTGCCTGGAGTGTTGCCCAGAACTATGGCTACACCTTC | CAWSVAQNYGYTF
. | TRBJ2-1 | TRBV5-1 | few | TGCGCCAGCAGCTTGGACAGGAGCGATGAGCAGTTCTTC | CASSLDRSDEQFF
TRBD1 | TRBJ2-5 | TRBV7-3 | . | TGTGCCAGCAGCCTGACAGGGGGGTCCACCGAGACCCAGTACTTC | CASSLTGGSTETQYF
. | TRBJ2-2 | TRBV16 | . | TGTGCCAGCAGCCAAGATGGCAGGGTCGGGGAGCTGTTTTTT | CASSQDGRVGELFF
TRBD1 | TRBJ1-5 | TRBV30 | . | TGTGCCTGGAGTGACAGGGGCCCAAATCAGCCCCAGCATTTT | CAWSDRGPNQPQHF
. | TRBJ2-3 | TRBV11-2 | . | TGTGCCAGCAGCTTAGGTCGCGGGACCCCAAGCACAGATACGCAGTATTTT | CASSLGRGTPSTDTQYF